These 20 T cell receptor beta chains were sequenced from one sample in a study of cytomegalovirus exposure and HLA in healthy donors. The PCR ran on 60 Vbeta and 13 Jbeta primers. The data were produced by immunoSEQ multiplex PCR, yet TCRdb's version contains in-frame clones alone and is incomplete. The profile covers 210,000 or so clones, with more than 75% appearing a single time and over 1% taken by the ten largest. Sequencing was carried out using PBMCs. All receptors derive from a human donor in good health.

This chain uses TRBV6-5 with TRBJ1-1; 10 positions agree with TRBD1. The CDR3 spans 15 residues. Unmatched junction bases numbered 11, after V lost 5 bases and J lost 8 bases. Germline lookup yields CDR1 MNHEY and CDR2 SVGAGI. In DNA, the CDR3 is TGTGCCAGCAGTCTTCAGGGGACAGGGGTTTCGGAAGCTTTCTTT. This sequence encodes CASSLQGTGVSEAFF.

The gene calls are TRBV7-2 and TRBJ1-5, with D possibly matching TRBD1 (5 bases). In germline, CDR1 is SGHTA, CDR2 FQGNSA. This CDR3 is built from 15 residues. Trimming left V 1 base short and J 6 bases short, with 13 bases between. CDR3 loop: CASSLGSGIGQPQHF. The CDR3 DNA is TGTGCCAGCAGCTTAGGTTCAGGGATCGGTCAGCCCCAGCATTTT.

This clone was seen a single time. This rearrangement joins TRBV28 to TRBJ2-5, with D perhaps matching TRBD1 (7 bases). The end of the DNA fits TRBJ2-7 better, so the J call may be wrong. The CDR3 is 16 amino acids. Germline CDR1 MDHEN, CDR2 SYDVKM. The CDR3 here is CASSSPGGGDSYEQYF. The DNA for the CDR3 is TGTGCCAGCAGTTCCCCCGGTGGAGGGGACAGCTACGAGCAGTACTTC.

CDR3 bases: TGTGCCAGCAGCGCTGGGACAGGGGGATATCAGCCCCAGCATTTT. Protein product: CASSAGTGGYQPQHF. The rearrangement links TRBV6-1 to TRBJ1-5; 11 nucleotides agree with TRBD1. CDR1 is MNHNS and CDR2 is SASEGT in the germline V gene. Germline trimming cut 6 bases from V and 5 bases from J; bases unmatched to any gene: 6. The CDR3 has 15 amino acids.

The chain is built from TRBV28 and TRBJ1-1; tentative D call: TRBD1 (6 bases). CDR3 length: 12 residues. Germline values: CDR1 MDHEN, CDR2 SYDVKM. V was pared by 5 bases and J by 7 bases, with 11 bases between. The CDR3 DNA sequence: TGTGCCAGCAGTACCCCGACAGGTGAAGCTTTCTTT. It codes for CASSTPTGEAFF.

The J gene is TRBJ1-3, the V gene TRBV30; D unresolved. The germline CDR1 and CDR2 sequences are GTSNPN and SVGIG (reference sequence). Trimming removed 0 bases from V and 1 base from J, with 13 bases in between. The CDR3 is made up of 16 amino acids. CDR3 DNA: TGTGCCTGGAGTGTATCTCGCAGTACGTCTGGAAACACCATATATTTT. This sequence encodes CAWSVSRSTSGNTIYF.

The chain uses TRBV19 and TRBJ1-2, with unresolved D. Germline-derived CDR1 and CDR2 are LNHDA and SQIVND (reference sequence). There are 14 residues in the CDR3. V was clipped by 3 bases and J by 4 bases, with 12 bases between them. DNA for the CDR3: TGTGCCAGTAGTATGATTTTGGCAGTCTATGGCTACACCTTC. It codes for CASSMILAVYGYTF.

The chain employs TRBV4-3 and TRBJ1-3, with 8 positions matching TRBD1. The V gene's germline CDR1 is LGHNA and CDR2 YSLEER. The CDR3 consists of 17 residues. Trimming at V came to 0 bases and at J to 0 bases, leaving 4 bases not matched to a gene. CDR3 sequence reads: CASSQDPQGASGNTIYF. In DNA, the CDR3 is TGCGCCAGCAGCCAAGATCCCCAGGGGGCCTCTGGAAACACCATATATTTT.

The chain recombines TRBV29-1 with TRBJ2-7; 8 bases agree with TRBD2. Germline-derived CDR1 and CDR2 are SQVTM and ANQGSEA. With 4 bases clipped from V and 4 bases from J, the junction kept 3 bases outside the gene matches. CDR3 length equals 12 residues. The CDR3 DNA is TGCAGCGTTGGGCGGGAGGTGTACGAGCAGTACTTC. Translation gives CSVGREVYEQYF.

This rearrangement joins TRBV7-9 to TRBJ2-3; D not certain. V was clipped by 7 bases and J by 8 bases, with 10 bases between them. CDR1 is SEHNR, CDR2 FQNEAQ, per germline (reference sequence). The CDR3 length is 11 residues. In DNA form, the CDR3 reads TGTGCCAGCATGCGTAACGGTACGCAGTATTTT. Its protein product is CASMRNGTQYF.

The J gene is TRBJ2-6, the V gene TRBV5-4; TRBD1 agrees at 10 bases. Trimming took 6 bases from V and 0 from J; bases not matched to a gene: 6. From germline, CDR1 is SGHNT and CDR2 YYREEE (reference sequence). The CDR3 is made up of 17 amino acids. CDR3 in amino acids: CASIRTGGHSGANVLTF. DNA of the CDR3: TGTGCCAGCATTAGGACAGGGGGGCACTCTGGGGCCAACGTCCTGACTTTC.

The V gene is TRBV6-1, the J gene TRBJ1-3, with no clear D. The length of the CDR3 is 15 residues. V was shortened by 1 base and J by 1 base, with 8 bases between the two germline ends. CDR1 and CDR2 (germline): MNHNS, SASEGT. CDR3 sequence: CASSEDRASGNTIYF. CDR3 coding DNA: TGTGCCAGCAGTGAAGACCGAGCATCTGGAAACACCATATATTTT.

This chain joins TRBV7-3 and TRBJ2-1; tentatively, D is TRBD2 (5 bases). Germline V CDR1 and CDR2: SGHTA, FQGTGA. V lost 5 bases to trimming and J lost 4 bases, with 12 bases between them. This CDR3 has 14 amino acids. The CDR3 DNA sequence: TGTGCCAGCAGCCCACACACGGGATACAATGAGCAGTTCTTC. Its translation: CASSPHTGYNEQFF.

The chain uses TRBV2 and TRBJ2-1, with TRBD2 matching over 12 bases. The CDR3 has 14 amino acids. The J segment lost 4 bases and the V segment lost 6 bases, leaving 1 base of the junction unmatched. Germline lookup yields CDR1 SNHLY and CDR2 FYNNEI. The CDR3 DNA sequence: TGTGCCAGCAGGGGACTAGCGGGTTACAATGAGCAGTTCTTC. As protein: CASRGLAGYNEQFF.

This chain uses TRBV14 with TRBJ2-5; 9 nucleotides match TRBD2. The CDR3 spans 16 residues. Trimming at V came to 1 base and at J to 5 bases, leaving 8 bases not matched to a gene. The germline V gene encodes CDR1 SGHDN and CDR2 FVKESK. The CDR3 DNA sequence: TGTGCCAGCAGCCAAGTGGGATTAGCGGGAGTTGAGACCCAGTACTTC. Its translation: CASSQVGLAGVETQYF.

The CDR3 loop reads CASSLGAQMRQETQYF. For the CDR3, the DNA is TGTGCCAGCAGCTTGGGTGCCCAGATGCGGCAAGAGACCCAGTACTTC. This chain uses TRBV5-5 with TRBJ2-5; D call uncertain. V lost 0 bases and J lost 2, with 14 bases in between. Germline V gives CDR1 SGHKS, CDR2 YYEKEE (reference sequence). CDR3 length: 16 amino acids.

The chain uses TRBV30 and TRBJ2-1; 7 bases line up with TRBD2. With 5 bases clipped from V and 4 bases from J, the junction kept 11 bases outside the gene matches. From germline, CDR1 is GTSNPN and CDR2 SVGIG (reference sequence). The CDR3 is 15 amino acids. CDR3 nucleotide sequence: TGTGCCTGGTCCAATCGGCTAGCGGATTACAATGAGCAGTTCTTC. This encodes CAWSNRLADYNEQFF.

The CDR3 DNA is TGTGCCAGCAGATTAAACGGACGGACTAATCAGCCCCAGCATTTT. Translating gives CASRLNGRTNQPQHF. This rearrangement joins TRBV6-5 to TRBJ1-5; D is undetermined. Germline V gene lookup returns CDR1 MNHEY and CDR2 SVGAGI. CDR3 length: 15 amino acids. Trimming stripped 6 bases from V and 4 bases from J, with 16 bases between.

This chain links TRBV5-1 with TRBJ2-7; tentatively, D is TRBD1 (6 bases). Trimming cost V 4 bases and J 4 bases, with 30 bases left between them. The CDR3 loop spans 19 amino acids. Germline loops: CDR1 SGHRS, CDR2 YFSETQ. CDR3 DNA sequence: TGCGCCAGCAGCCCGGGACAATTTATCGAGAGCCAAACTCTATACGAGCAGTACTTC. It yields the protein CASSPGQFIESQTLYEQYF.

The chain is built from TRBV7-2 and TRBJ2-1; TRBD2 matches 8 bases. The CDR3 runs to 17 residues. Germline V lookup: CDR1 SGHTA, CDR2 FQGNSA. Trimming cost V 4 bases and J 4 bases; bases outside gene matches: 12. CDR3 nucleotide sequence: TGTGCCAGCAGCTCCAGTCAGGTGACTAGCGTTTACAATGAGCAGTTCTTC. This sequence encodes CASSSSQVTSVYNEQFF.